A single sample is the source of the 8 T cell receptor beta chains below, sequenced in a study of blood T cell repertoires in COVID-19. TCRdb keeps only in-frame clones here, not all; method: immunoSEQ multiplex PCR. The sample yields 54,000 or so clones, 88% seen once. The sequenced sample was peripheral blood. All receptors come from a human donor in a cohort sampled during active COVID-19.

The rearrangement joins TRBV2 to TRBJ1-5, with D possibly matching TRBD1 (6 bases). The CDR3 has 16 residues. The V end lost 3 bases, the J end lost 5 bases, and 17 bases lay between the germline ends. Germline CDR1 is SNHLY and CDR2 is FYNNEI. The CDR3 sequence is CASSEGGGAHHQPQHF. CDR3 bases: TGTGCCAGCAGTGAGGGAGGGGGGGCGCACCATCAGCCCCAGCATTTT.

This clone was detected only a few times. The chain carries TRBV7-9 and TRBJ2-1, with TRBD1 matching 8 bases. This CDR3 is built from 16 residues. Per germline, CDR1 SEHNR and CDR2 FQNEAQ (reference sequence). J gave up 2 bases and V 5 bases, and 8 bases lay outside the gene matches. The CDR3 coding sequence is TGTGCCAGCAGCCCCCGGACAGGGAGAGCCTACAATGAGCAGTTCTTC. Its protein product is CASSPRTGRAYNEQFF. Drawing the rest from reference TRBV7-9 and TRBJ2-1, the complete variable domain is DTGVSQNPRHKITKRGQNVTFRCDPISEHNRLYWYRQTLGQGPEFLTYFQNEAQLEKSRLLSDRFSAERPKGSFSTLEIQRTEQGDSAMYLCASSPRTGRAYNEQFFGPGTRLTVL.

This clone was detected once. This chain links TRBV9 with TRBJ2-3; D is undetermined. CDR3 length equals 12 residues. The germline gives CDR1 SGDLS, CDR2 YYNGEE. Trimming left V 3 bases short and J 3 bases short, with 5 bases between. CDR3 sequence: CASSAPTDTQYF. The CDR3 coding sequence is TGTGCCAGCAGCGCCCCAACAGATACGCAGTATTTT.

The chain links TRBV3-1 (or the pseudogene TRBV3-2) to TRBJ2-3; 7 bases match TRBD1. The CDR3 loop spans 13 amino acids. Trimming cost V 8 bases and J 3 bases; bases outside gene matches: 5. Germline loops: CDR1 LGHDT, CDR2 YNNKEL (reference sequence). CDR3 sequence reads: CASQRQGTDTQYF. The CDR3 DNA reads TGTGCCAGCCAGAGACAGGGTACAGATACGCAGTATTTT.

The chain recombines TRBV3-1 (or the pseudogene TRBV3-2) with TRBJ2-7; TRBD1 matches 7 bases. This CDR3 has 15 residues. Germline CDR1 and CDR2: LGHDT and YNNKEL (reference sequence). The trim removed 6 bases at V and 2 bases at J, leaving 10 bases unmatched. Here the CDR3 DNA reads TGTGCCAGCAGTCCTCCCCGGACAGGACCCTACGAGCAGTACTTC. Its translation is CASSPPRTGPYEQYF.

This rearrangement joins TRBV5-1 to TRBJ1-5; 9 nucleotides line up with TRBD1. V trimming: 3 bases; J trimming: 7 bases; junction bases outside the gene matches: 2. CDR1 and CDR2 from the germline V gene are SGHRS and YFSETQ. The CDR3 totals 13 residues. CDR3 region: CASSSTGGQPQHF. The CDR3 DNA sequence: TGCGCCAGCAGCTCAACAGGGGGCCAGCCCCAGCATTTT.

This clone was counted a few times. The genes are TRBV15 and TRBJ2-7, with 8 bases identical to TRBD2. CDR1 is LNHNV, CDR2 YYDKDF, per germline (reference sequence). The V gene end was trimmed by 8 bases and the J gene end by 4 bases; junction bases not matched to a gene: 13. This CDR3 is built from 15 residues. The CDR3 here is CATSLGREKSYEQYF. CDR3 nucleotide sequence: TGTGCCACCTCCCTCGGGAGGGAAAAGAGTTACGAGCAGTACTTC.

The V gene is TRBV7-2, the J gene TRBJ1-2; tentatively, D is TRBD1 (6 bases). From germline, CDR1 is SGHTA and CDR2 FQGNSA. This CDR3 region has 16 residues. V was cut by 5 bases and J by 2 bases, with 18 bases left in between. CDR3 sequence (DNA): TGTGCCAGCAGCCTATCGGGGGGACATACCAACTATGGCTACACCTTC. Its protein product is CASSLSGGHTNYGYTF. Full variable domain (remainder filled in from reference TRBV7-2 and TRBJ1-2): GAGVSQSPSNKVTEKGKDVELRCDPISGHTALYWYRQSLGQGLEFLIYFQGNSAPDKSGLPSDRFSAERTGGSVSTLTIQRTQQEDSAVYLCASSLSGGHTNYGYTFGSGTRLTVV.